These 10 T cell receptor beta chains came from one sample sequenced in a study of blood T cell repertoires in COVID-19. Measured with immunoSEQ multiplex PCR; TCRdb has only the in-frame clones, and not every one. The sample has about 400,000 clones; roughly nine tenths are singletons. The specimen sequenced was PBMCs or T cells enriched from blood (not recorded which). The receptors were gathered from a woman aged 30 to 39 who had recovered from COVID-19.

V is TRBV30 and J is TRBJ1-4, with D maybe TRBD1 (5 bases). The CDR3 has 12 residues. V shed 3 bases and J shed 7 bases, with 9 bases lying between them. Germline CDR1 GTSNPN, CDR2 SVGIG (reference sequence). CDR3 protein: CAWRGHGEKLFF. CDR3 coding DNA: TGTGCCTGGAGGGGGCATGGTGAAAAACTGTTTTTT. Variable domain in full (rest from reference TRBV30 and TRBJ1-4): SQTIHQWPATLVQPVGSPLSLECTVEGTSNPNLYWYRQAAGRGLQLLFYSVGIGQISSEVPQNLSASRPQDRQFILSSKKLLLSDSGFYLCAWRGHGEKLFFGSGTQLSVL.

The chain carries TRBV24-1 and TRBJ2-6; 10 bases align to TRBD1. Germline CDR1 KGHDR, CDR2 SFDVKD. Trimming cost V 9 bases and J 3 bases; bases outside gene matches: 7. This CDR3 spans 16 amino acids. CDR3 in amino acids: CATGTGDLGGANVLTF. The CDR3, as DNA: TGTGCCACCGGGACAGGGGATCTGGGTGGGGCCAACGTCCTGACTTTC.

As concerns this clone: The junction departs from the called germline gene at one end, perhaps through a read error. V gene TRBV7-7 combines with J gene TRBJ2-5; D remains ambiguous. Germline V lookup: CDR1 SSHAT, CDR2 FNYEAQ (reference sequence). CDR3 length: 13 amino acids. The DNA of the CDR3 is TGTGCTAGCAGCTTTGGGCAGCAAGAGACCCAGTACTTC. The encoded protein is CASSFGQQETQYF.

This CDR3 reads CASSRTGGYGYTF. In DNA form, the CDR3 reads TGTGCCAGCAGCAGAACAGGGGGCTATGGCTACACCTTC. The rearrangement links TRBV27 to TRBJ1-2; 8 bases line up with TRBD1. The CDR3 contains 13 residues. The J segment lost 4 bases and the V segment lost 6 bases, leaving 4 bases of the junction unmatched. The germline gives CDR1 MNHEY, CDR2 SMNVEV (reference sequence).

The gene calls are TRBV30 and TRBJ1-1, with 7 bases fitting TRBD1. After removal of 3 bases from V and 2 bases from J, the junction contained 9 bases not matched to a gene. This CDR3 spans 15 amino acids. Per the germline V gene, CDR1 is GTSNPN and CDR2 is SVGIG (reference sequence). CDR3 sequence reads: CAWRGGGGRNTEAFF. Written as DNA, the CDR3 is TGTGCCTGGAGAGGGGGCGGGGGGCGAAACACTGAAGCTTTCTTT.

Here the CDR3 reads CASSLGDRPNEKLFF. The DNA of the CDR3 is TGTGCCAGCAGTTTAGGAGACAGACCTAATGAAAAACTGTTTTTT. The chain employs TRBV27 and TRBJ1-4, with D possibly matching TRBD1 (5 bases). Germline V lookup: CDR1 MNHEY, CDR2 SMNVEV (reference sequence). The germline V and J ends were trimmed by 2 bases and 3 bases, with 10 bases remaining between them. The CDR3 runs to 15 residues. The whole variable domain, remainder taken from reference TRBV27 and TRBJ1-4, is EAQVTQNPRYLITVTGKKLTVTCSQNMNHEYMSWYRQDPGLGLRQIYYSMNVEVTDKGDVPEGYKVSRKEKRNFPLILESPSPNQTSLYFCASSLGDRPNEKLFFGSGTQLSVL.

The rearrangement joins TRBV5-5 to TRBJ2-2; TRBD2 agrees at 9 bases. Trimming at V came to 1 base and at J to 1 base, leaving 8 bases not matched to a gene. This CDR3 contains 18 residues. CDR1 and CDR2 from the germline V gene are SGHKS and YYEKEE (reference sequence). CDR3 nucleotide sequence: TGTGCCAGCAGCTTGTACGCGGGGGGGCCACTGAACACCGGGGAGCTGTTTTTT. Its protein product is CASSLYAGGPLNTGELFF.

This rearrangement joins TRBV7-3 to TRBJ2-2; maybe TRBD2 (7 bases). The germline V gene has CDR1 SGHTA and CDR2 FQGTGA. The CDR3 runs 17 residues. V was clipped by 5 bases and J by 5 bases, with 21 bases between them. Here the CDR3 DNA reads TGTGCCAGCAGCCAATCGATCAGACGGGGGGCTACCGGGGAGCTGTTTTTT. Encoded protein: CASSQSIRRGATGELFF.

A note on this clone: This same CDR3 is encoded by further DNA sequences in the sample. The V call is TRBV3-1 (or the pseudogene TRBV3-2), the J call TRBJ1-1, with D unresolved. The CDR3 spans 12 residues. V dropped 6 bases and J dropped 1 base, with 6 bases sitting between them. Germline loops: CDR1 LGHDT, CDR2 YNNKEL (reference sequence). The CDR3 loop reads CASRVQNTEAFF. CDR3 bases: TGTGCCAGCAGAGTACAGAACACTGAAGCTTTCTTT.

The chain's CDR3 is CASSQDGVGTSGRGDNEQFF. The DNA for the CDR3 is TGTGCCAGCAGCCAAGATGGAGTAGGGACTAGCGGGAGGGGCGACAATGAGCAGTTCTTC. J is TRBJ2-1 and V is TRBV3-1 (or the pseudogene TRBV3-2), with TRBD2 matching over 16 bases. Germline CDR1 reads LGHDT; CDR2 reads YNNKEL (reference sequence). V lost 0 bases and J lost 5; bases outside the gene matches: 10. The CDR3 length is 20 residues.